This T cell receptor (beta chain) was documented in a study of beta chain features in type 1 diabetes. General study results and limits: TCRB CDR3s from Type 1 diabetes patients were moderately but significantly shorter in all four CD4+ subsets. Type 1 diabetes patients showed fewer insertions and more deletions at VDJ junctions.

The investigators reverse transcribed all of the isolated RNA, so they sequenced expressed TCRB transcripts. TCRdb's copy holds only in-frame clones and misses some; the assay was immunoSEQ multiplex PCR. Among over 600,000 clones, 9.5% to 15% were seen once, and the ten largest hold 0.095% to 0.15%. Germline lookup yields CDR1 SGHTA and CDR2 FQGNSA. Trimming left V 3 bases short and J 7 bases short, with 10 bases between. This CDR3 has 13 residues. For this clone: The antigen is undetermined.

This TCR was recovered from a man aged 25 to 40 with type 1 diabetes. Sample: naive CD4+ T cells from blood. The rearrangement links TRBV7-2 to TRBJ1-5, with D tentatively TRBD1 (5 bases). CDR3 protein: CASSLAGWQPQHF. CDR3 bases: TGTGCCAGCAGCTTGGCAGGGTGGCAGCCCCAGCATTTT. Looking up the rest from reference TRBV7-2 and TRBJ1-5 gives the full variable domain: GAGVSQSPSNKVTEKGKDVELRCDPISGHTALYWYRQSLGQGLEFLIYFQGNSAPDKSGLPSDRFSAERTGGSVSTLTIQRTQQEDSAVYLCASSLAGWQPQHFGDGTRLSIL.